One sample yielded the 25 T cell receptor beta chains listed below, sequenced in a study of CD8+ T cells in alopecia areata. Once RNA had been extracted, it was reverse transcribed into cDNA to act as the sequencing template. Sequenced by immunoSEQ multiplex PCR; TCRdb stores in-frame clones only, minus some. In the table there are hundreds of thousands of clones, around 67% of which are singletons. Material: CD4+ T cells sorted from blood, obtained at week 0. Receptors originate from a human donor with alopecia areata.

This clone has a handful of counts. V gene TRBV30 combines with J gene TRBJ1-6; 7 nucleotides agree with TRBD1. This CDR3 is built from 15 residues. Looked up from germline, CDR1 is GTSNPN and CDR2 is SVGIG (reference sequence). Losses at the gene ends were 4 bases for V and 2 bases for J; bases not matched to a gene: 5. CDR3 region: CAWTKGAAYNSPLHF. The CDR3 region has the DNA TGTGCCTGGACAAAGGGGGCCGCCTATAATTCACCCCTCCACTTT.

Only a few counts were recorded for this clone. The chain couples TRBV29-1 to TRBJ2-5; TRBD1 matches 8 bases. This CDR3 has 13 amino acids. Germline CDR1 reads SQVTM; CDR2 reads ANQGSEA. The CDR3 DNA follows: TGCAGTGGGCAGACAGGGGACTCCAGGGCCCAGTACTTC. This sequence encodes CSGQTGDSRAQYF.

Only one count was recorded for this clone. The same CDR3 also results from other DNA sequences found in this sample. CDR3 in DNA: TGTGCCTGGAGTGTAAGCATGAACACTGAAGCTTTCTTT. This gives the protein CAWSVSMNTEAFF. The genes are TRBV30 and TRBJ1-1; D is uncertain. The CDR3 loop spans 13 amino acids. From germline, CDR1 is GTSNPN and CDR2 SVGIG (reference sequence). The ends were cut back, 0 bases at V and 0 bases at J, with 5 bases in the middle.

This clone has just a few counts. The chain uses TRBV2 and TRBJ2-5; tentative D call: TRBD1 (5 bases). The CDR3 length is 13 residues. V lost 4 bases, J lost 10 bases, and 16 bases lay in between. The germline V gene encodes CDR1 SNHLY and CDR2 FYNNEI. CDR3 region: CASSGGPSRGQYF. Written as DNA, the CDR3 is TGTGCCAGCAGTGGAGGACCCAGTAGGGGCCAGTACTTC.

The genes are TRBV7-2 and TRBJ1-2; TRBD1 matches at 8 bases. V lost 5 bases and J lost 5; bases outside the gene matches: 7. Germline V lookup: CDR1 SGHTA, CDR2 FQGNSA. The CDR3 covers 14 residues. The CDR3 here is CASSDRQGRYGYTF. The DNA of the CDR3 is TGTGCCAGCAGCGATAGACAGGGGAGGTATGGCTACACCTTC.

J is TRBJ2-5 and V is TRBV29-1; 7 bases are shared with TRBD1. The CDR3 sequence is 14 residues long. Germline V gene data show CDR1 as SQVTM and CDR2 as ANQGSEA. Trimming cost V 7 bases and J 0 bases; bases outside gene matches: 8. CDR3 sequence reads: CSANDRVHQETQYF. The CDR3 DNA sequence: TGCAGCGCTAATGACAGGGTCCACCAAGAGACCCAGTACTTC.

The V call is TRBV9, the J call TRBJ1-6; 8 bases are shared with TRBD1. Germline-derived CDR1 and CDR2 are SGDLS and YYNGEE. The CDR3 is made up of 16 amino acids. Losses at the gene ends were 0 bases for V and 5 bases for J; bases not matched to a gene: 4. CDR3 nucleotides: TGTGCCAGCAGCGTAGCCCAGGGGGCTAATAATTCACCCCTCCACTTT. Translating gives CASSVAQGANNSPLHF.

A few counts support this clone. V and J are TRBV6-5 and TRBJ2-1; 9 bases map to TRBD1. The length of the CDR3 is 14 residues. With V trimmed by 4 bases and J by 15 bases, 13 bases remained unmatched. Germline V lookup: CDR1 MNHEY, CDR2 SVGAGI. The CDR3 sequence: CASSSGQGSLARFF. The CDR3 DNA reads TGTGCCAGCAGTTCGGGACAGGGAAGTTTGGCGCGGTTCTTC.

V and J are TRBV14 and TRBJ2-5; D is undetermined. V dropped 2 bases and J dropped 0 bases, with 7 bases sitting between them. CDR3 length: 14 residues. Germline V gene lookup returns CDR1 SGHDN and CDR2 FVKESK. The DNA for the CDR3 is TGTGCCAGCAGCCAACGGCCTTACCAAGAGACCCAGTACTTC. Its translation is CASSQRPYQETQYF.

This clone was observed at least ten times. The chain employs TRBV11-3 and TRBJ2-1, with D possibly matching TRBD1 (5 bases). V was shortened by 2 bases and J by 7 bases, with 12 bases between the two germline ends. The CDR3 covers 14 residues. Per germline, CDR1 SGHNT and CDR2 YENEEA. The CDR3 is CASSLFGAENEQFF. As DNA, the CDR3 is TGTGCCAGCAGCTTATTTGGGGCCGAGAATGAGCAGTTCTTC.

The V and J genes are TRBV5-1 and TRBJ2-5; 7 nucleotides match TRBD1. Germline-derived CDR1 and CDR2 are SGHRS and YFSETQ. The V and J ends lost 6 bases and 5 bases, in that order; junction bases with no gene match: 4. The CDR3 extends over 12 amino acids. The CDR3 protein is CASTPDRETQYF. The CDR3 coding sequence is TGCGCCAGCACCCCGGACAGGGAGACCCAGTACTTC. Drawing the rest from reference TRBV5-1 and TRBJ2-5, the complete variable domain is KAGVTQTPRYLIKTRGQQVTLSCSPISGHRSVSWYQQTPGQGLQFLFEYFSETQRNKGNFPGRFSGRQFSNSRSEMNVSTLELGDSALYLCASTPDRETQYFGPGTRLLVL.

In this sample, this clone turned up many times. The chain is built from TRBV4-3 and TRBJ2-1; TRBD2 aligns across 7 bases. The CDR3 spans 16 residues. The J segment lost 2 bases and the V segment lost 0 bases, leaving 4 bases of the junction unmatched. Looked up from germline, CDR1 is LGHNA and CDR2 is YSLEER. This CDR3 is CASSQEGLAAYNEQFF. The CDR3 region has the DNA TGCGCCAGCAGCCAAGAGGGGCTAGCGGCCTACAATGAGCAGTTCTTC.

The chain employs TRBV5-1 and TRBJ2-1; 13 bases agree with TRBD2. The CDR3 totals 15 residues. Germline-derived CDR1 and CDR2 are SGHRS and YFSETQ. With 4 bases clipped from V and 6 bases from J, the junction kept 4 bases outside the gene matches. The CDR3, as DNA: TGCGCCAGCAGCCCTCGACTAGCGGGGGGCAATGAGCAGTTCTTC. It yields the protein CASSPRLAGGNEQFF.

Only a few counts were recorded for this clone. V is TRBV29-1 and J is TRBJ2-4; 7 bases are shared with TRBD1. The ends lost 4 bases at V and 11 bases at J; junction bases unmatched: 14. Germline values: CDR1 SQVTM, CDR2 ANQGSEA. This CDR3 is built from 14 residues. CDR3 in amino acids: CSVGLGQTQGVQYF. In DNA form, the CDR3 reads TGCAGCGTTGGACTGGGACAGACCCAAGGGGTTCAGTACTTC.

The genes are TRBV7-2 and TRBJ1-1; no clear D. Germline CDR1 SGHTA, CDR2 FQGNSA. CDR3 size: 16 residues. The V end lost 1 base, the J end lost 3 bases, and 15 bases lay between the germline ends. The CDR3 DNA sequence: TGTGCCAGCAGCTTAGGGGCCGGAGGGAGGTACACTGAAGCTTTCTTT. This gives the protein CASSLGAGGRYTEAFF.

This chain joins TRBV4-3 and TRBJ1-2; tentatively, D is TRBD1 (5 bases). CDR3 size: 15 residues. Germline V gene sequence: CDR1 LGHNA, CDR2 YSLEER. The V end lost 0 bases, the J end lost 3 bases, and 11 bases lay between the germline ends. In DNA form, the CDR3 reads TGCGCCAGCAGCCAAGATCCCAGGGTTGACTATGGCTACACCTTC. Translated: CASSQDPRVDYGYTF.

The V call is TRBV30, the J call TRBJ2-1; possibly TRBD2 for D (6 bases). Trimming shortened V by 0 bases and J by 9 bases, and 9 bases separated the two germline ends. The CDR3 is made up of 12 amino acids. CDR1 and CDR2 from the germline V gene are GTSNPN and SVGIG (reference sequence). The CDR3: CAWSVGGFEQFF. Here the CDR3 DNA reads TGTGCCTGGAGTGTTGGGGGGTTTGAGCAGTTCTTC.

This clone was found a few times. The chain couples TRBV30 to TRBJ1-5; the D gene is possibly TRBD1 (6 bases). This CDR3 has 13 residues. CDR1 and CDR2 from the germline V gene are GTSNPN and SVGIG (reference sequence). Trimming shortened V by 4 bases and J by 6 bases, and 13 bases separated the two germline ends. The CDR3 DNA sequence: TGTGCCTGGAATGGGGGGCATGGTCAGCCCCAGCATTTT. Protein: CAWNGGHGQPQHF.

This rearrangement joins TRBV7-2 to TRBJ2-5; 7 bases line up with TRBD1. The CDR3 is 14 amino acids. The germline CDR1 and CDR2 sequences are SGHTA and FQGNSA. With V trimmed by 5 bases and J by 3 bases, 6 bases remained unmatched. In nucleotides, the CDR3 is TGTGCCAGCAGCCTCACCGGGACAGAAGAGACCCAGTACTTC. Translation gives CASSLTGTEETQYF.

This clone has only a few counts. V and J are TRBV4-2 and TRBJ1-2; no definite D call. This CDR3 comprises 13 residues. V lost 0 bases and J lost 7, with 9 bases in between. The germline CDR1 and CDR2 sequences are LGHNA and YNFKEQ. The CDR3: CASSQDSSFGYTF. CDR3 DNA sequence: TGTGCCAGCAGCCAAGATTCCAGTTTTGGCTACACCTTC.

The CDR3 DNA follows: TGTGCCAGCAGCTTGGATCCAGGGGTACGAAACACCATATATTTT. It specifies CASSLDPGVRNTIYF. V and J are TRBV5-4 and TRBJ1-3, with TRBD1 as a possible D gene (6 bases). Trimming shortened V by 0 bases and J by 5 bases, and 12 bases separated the two germline ends. Germline V gives CDR1 SGHNT, CDR2 YYREEE (reference sequence). CDR3 size: 15 residues.

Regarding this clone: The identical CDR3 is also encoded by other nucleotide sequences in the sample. The CDR3 loop reads CSVGASQETQYF. The CDR3, as DNA: TGCAGCGTAGGTGCATCGCAAGAGACCCAGTACTTC. The rearrangement links TRBV29-1 to TRBJ2-5; the D is unclear. The CDR3 has 12 residues. V dropped 6 bases and J dropped 2 bases, with 10 bases sitting between them. Per germline, CDR1 SQVTM and CDR2 ANQGSEA.

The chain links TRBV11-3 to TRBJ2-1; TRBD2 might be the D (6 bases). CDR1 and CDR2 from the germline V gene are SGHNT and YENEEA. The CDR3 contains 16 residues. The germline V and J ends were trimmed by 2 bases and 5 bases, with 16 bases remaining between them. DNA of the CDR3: TGTGCCAGCAGCTTAAACCGGGGCGGGACCCACAATGAGCAGTTCTTC. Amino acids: CASSLNRGGTHNEQFF.

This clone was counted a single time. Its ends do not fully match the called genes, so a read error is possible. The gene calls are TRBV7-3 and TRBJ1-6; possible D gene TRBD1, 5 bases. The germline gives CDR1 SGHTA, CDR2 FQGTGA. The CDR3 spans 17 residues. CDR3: CASSLGEGTPYSSPLHF. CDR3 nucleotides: TGTGCCAGCAGCTTAGGGGAGGGGACCCCCTATAGTTCACCCCTCCACTTT.

Here the CDR3 reads CASSVTGGNTEAFF. The DNA for the CDR3 is TGTGCCAGCAGCGTCACAGGGGGGAACACTGAAGCTTTCTTT. This chain links TRBV9 with TRBJ1-1, with 8 positions matching TRBD1. J gave up 1 base and V 2 bases, and 1 base lay outside the gene matches. Germline V gene sequence: CDR1 SGDLS, CDR2 YYNGEE. CDR3 length equals 14 residues.